This T cell receptor beta chain was sequenced in a study of T-cell memory formation after mild COVID-19. One entry per CDR3 protein results from TCRdb running MiXCR on the 5' RACE reads. The table has 400,000 or so distinct CDR3 sequences, roughly 20% seen once; the top ten hold 8.4%. V shed 6 bases and J shed 5 bases, with 13 bases lying between them. In germline, CDR1 is MNHNS, CDR2 SASEGT. There are 13 residues in the CDR3. This clonotype came up a few times. The chain links TRBV6-1 to TRBJ2-5; perhaps TRBD1 as D (6 bases). The clonotype was recovered from an adult woman who had mild COVID-19 (a few samples of this study predate the infection). Cell type and time point are not known. The sample comprised PBMCs or a T cell subset sorted from them (not recorded which). DNA for the CDR3: TGTGCCAGCAGAACAGGGATGAGGGAGACCCAGTACTTC. Translation: CASRTGMRETQYF.